The 25 T cell receptor beta chains presented below share a single source sample, sequenced in a study of T cell responses to AZD1222 COVID-19 vaccine. Generated by immunoSEQ multiplex PCR, the TCRdb table keeps only in-frame clones and is missing some. The sample has about 67,000 clones; 80% to 85% are singletons. The sequences come from peripheral blood, collected on day 0 of AZD1222 vaccination. These receptors originate from an adult in good health.

The rearrangement joins TRBV9 to TRBJ2-3; 13 bases are a match to TRBD2. V shed 2 bases and J 6 bases; nucleotides not matched to a gene: 6. The CDR3 extends over 16 amino acids. Per germline, CDR1 SGDLS and CDR2 YYNGEE. The CDR3 DNA follows: TGTGCCAGCAGCGTCCCGGGACTAGCGGGGAGGGATACGCAGTATTTT. Its translation: CASSVPGLAGRDTQYF. The full variable domain, with the rest looked up from reference TRBV9 and TRBJ2-3, is DSGVTQTPKHLITATGQRVTLRCSPRSGDLSVYWYQQSLDQGLQFLIQYYNGEERAKGNILERFSAQQFPDLHSELNLSSLELGDSALYFCASSVPGLAGRDTQYFGPGTRLTVL.

The chain joins TRBV6-5 to TRBJ1-1; D is unresolved. Per germline, CDR1 MNHEY and CDR2 SVGAGI. Trimming cost V 2 bases and J 0 bases, with 7 bases left between them. This CDR3 has 14 amino acids. The CDR3 spells CASSYGGVNTEAFF. The CDR3 DNA sequence: TGTGCCAGCAGTTACGGCGGGGTGAACACTGAAGCTTTCTTT.

V gene TRBV6-5 combines with J gene TRBJ2-7; D is possibly TRBD1 (6 bases). This CDR3 has 13 amino acids. CDR1 and CDR2 (germline): MNHEY, SVGAGI. V shed 5 bases and J shed 2 bases, with 10 bases lying between them. Written as DNA, the CDR3 is TGTGCCAGCAGTCCCGGGACAACCTACGAGCAGTACTTC. Protein product: CASSPGTTYEQYF.

The gene calls are TRBV28 and TRBJ1-2; a weak D match, TRBD1 (5 bases). This CDR3 contains 12 residues. From germline, CDR1 is MDHEN and CDR2 SYDVKM. Trimming took 6 bases from V and 4 from J, leaving 9 bases between them. The CDR3 DNA reads as TGTGCCAGCAGGGACGACAGCTATGGCTACACCTTC. This translates into CASRDDSYGYTF.

V usage is TRBV28 and J usage is TRBJ2-7, with unresolved D. Per the germline V gene, CDR1 is MDHEN and CDR2 is SYDVKM. CDR3 length equals 11 residues. Between the trimmed V and J ends, which lost 5 bases and 2 bases, there was a span of 4 bases. CDR3 coding DNA: TGTGCCAGCAGTCACACCTACGAGCAGTACTTC. The encoded protein is CASSHTYEQYF.

The CDR3 nucleotides read TGTGCCAGCAGCTTGGCGTATTTGGAGATTGAAGCTTTCTTT. As protein: CASSLAYLEIEAFF. The J gene is TRBJ1-1, the V gene TRBV5-8; D not resolved. V lost 0 bases to trimming and J lost 7 bases, with 13 bases between them. CDR1 is SGHTS and CDR2 is YDEGEE in the germline V gene. CDR3 size: 14 residues. The full variable domain, in which reference TRBV5-8 and TRBJ1-1 provide the parts outside the CDR3, is EAGVTQSPTHLIKTRGQQATLRCSPISGHTSVYWYQQALGLGLQFLLWYDEGEERNRGNFPPRFSGRQFPNYSSELNVNALELEDSALYLCASSLAYLEIEAFFGQGTRLTVV.

The chain employs TRBV28 and TRBJ1-2; 8 bases map to TRBD1. The CDR3 is 14 amino acids. CDR1 and CDR2 (germline): MDHEN, SYDVKM. The V gene end was trimmed by 9 bases and the J gene end by 3 bases; junction bases not matched to a gene: 9. The CDR3 nucleotides read TGTGCCAGTTCCGGACAGGGCTTAGACTATGGCTACACCTTC. Its protein product is CASSGQGLDYGYTF.

The V call is TRBV7-2, the J call TRBJ2-1; D uncertain. The CDR3 runs 11 residues. CDR1 and CDR2 (germline): SGHTA, FQGNSA. The V end lost 5 bases, the J end lost 4 bases, and 3 bases lay between the germline ends. The DNA for the CDR3 is TGTGCCAGCAGCGATTACAATGAGCAGTTCTTC. Its protein is CASSDYNEQFF.

The chain has TRBV30 and TRBJ1-3, with unresolved D. V shed 2 bases and J shed 1 base, with 6 bases lying between them. CDR3 size: 13 residues. Germline V CDR1 and CDR2: GTSNPN, SVGIG (reference sequence). The CDR3 coding sequence is TGTGCCTGGAGTAGGAGGTCTGGAAACACCATATATTTT. It codes for CAWSRRSGNTIYF. Drawing the rest from reference TRBV30 and TRBJ1-3, the complete variable domain is SQTIHQWPATLVQPVGSPLSLECTVEGTSNPNLYWYRQAAGRGLQLLFYSVGIGQISSEVPQNLSASRPQDRQFILSSKKLLLSDSGFYLCAWSRRSGNTIYFGEGSWLTVV.

The rearrangement links TRBV4-3 to TRBJ2-7, with a tentative D call TRBD1 (5 bases). The CDR3 is 13 residues long. Per the germline V gene, CDR1 is LGHNA and CDR2 is YSLEER. Trimming removed 4 bases at V and 3 bases at J, with 10 bases between. The CDR3: CASSRSRDYEQYF. The CDR3 bases are TGCGCCAGCAGCCGCAGCAGGGACTACGAGCAGTACTTC.

This sequence joins TRBV7-2 and TRBJ1-6; no firm D call. This CDR3 region has 15 residues. V was pared by 2 bases and J by 9 bases, with 14 bases between. CDR1 is SGHTA, CDR2 FQGNSA, per germline. The CDR3 DNA reads TGTGCCAGCAGCTTACAGACGCACGGCGGTTCACCCCTCCACTTT. Protein sequence: CASSLQTHGGSPLHF.

CDR3 bases: TGTGCCAGCAGTTTGAGCAGGGATCAGCCCCAGCATTTT. Protein sequence: CASSLSRDQPQHF. The V call is TRBV12-3 or TRBV12-4, the J call TRBJ1-5, with D perhaps matching TRBD1 (5 bases). CDR3 length: 13 amino acids. Trimming took 3 bases from V and 5 from J, leaving 8 bases between them.

V is TRBV6-4 and J is TRBJ1-5; D not certain. Germline CDR1 and CDR2: MRHNA and SNTAGT. The V and J ends lost 3 bases and 1 base respectively, with 4 bases between them. This CDR3 has 13 residues. The CDR3 region has the DNA TGTGCCAGCAGTGAGGGGAGCAATCAGCCCCAGCATTTT. Translating gives CASSEGSNQPQHF.

The rearrangement uses TRBV5-1 and TRBJ2-7, with D hard to call. The germline V and J ends were trimmed by 4 bases and 3 bases, with 11 bases remaining between them. Germline CDR1 is SGHRS and CDR2 is YFSETQ. The CDR3 consists of 13 residues. CDR3 protein: CASSTQGSYEQYF. The CDR3 bases are TGCGCCAGCAGCACACAAGGCAGCTACGAGCAGTACTTC.

This chain joins TRBV12-3 or TRBV12-4 and TRBJ1-4; D unclear. The V gene lost 5 bases and the J gene lost 8 bases, with 9 bases spanning the gap. The CDR3 has 12 amino acids. The CDR3 spells CASSEPGEKLFF. The DNA of the CDR3 is TGTGCCAGCAGTGAACCGGGGGAAAAACTGTTTTTT.

This clone was detected a few times. V and J are TRBV7-9 and TRBJ2-7; weak D call: TRBD1 (5 bases). This CDR3 spans 13 amino acids. Germline CDR1 and CDR2: SEHNR and FQNEAQ (reference sequence). V lost 1 base and J lost 3, with 7 bases in between. CDR3 amino acids: CASSLGQRYEQYF. The CDR3 bases are TGTGCCAGCAGCTTAGGACAGCGCTACGAGCAGTACTTC. The entire variable domain, with the rest obtained from reference TRBV7-9 and TRBJ2-7, is as follows: DTGVSQNPRHKITKRGQNVTFRCDPISEHNRLYWYRQTLGQGPEFLTYFQNEAQLEKSRLLSDRFSAERPKGSFSTLEIQRTEQGDSAMYLCASSLGQRYEQYFGPGTRLTVT.

V usage is TRBV19 and J usage is TRBJ1-1; no reliable D call. The CDR3 spans 13 residues. Trimming left V 5 bases short and J 3 bases short, with 10 bases between. CDR1 and CDR2 from the germline V gene are LNHDA and SQIVND (reference sequence). In DNA, the CDR3 is TGTGCCAGTAGTGGCGGGTCGTACACTGAAGCTTTCTTT. As protein: CASSGGSYTEAFF.

V and J are TRBV3-1 (or the pseudogene TRBV3-2) and TRBJ2-7, with 7 bases lining up with TRBD1. V shed 0 bases, J shed 0 bases, and the junction held 11 bases outside the gene matches. CDR3 size: 18 residues. CDR1 is LGHDT, CDR2 YNNKEL, per germline (reference sequence). The CDR3 reads CASSQDQEDRLSSYEQYF. DNA for the CDR3: TGTGCCAGCAGCCAAGATCAAGAGGACAGGTTGAGCTCCTACGAGCAGTACTTC.

The J gene is TRBJ1-2, the V gene TRBV3-1 (or the pseudogene TRBV3-2), with 9 positions matching TRBD1. The CDR3 covers 13 residues. The germline V gene has CDR1 LGHDT and CDR2 YNNKEL (reference sequence). V dropped 4 bases and J dropped 12; count of bases not matched to a gene: 9. The CDR3 DNA sequence: TGTGCCAGCAGCCCCTGGACAGGGGAAAGAAACACCTTC. This encodes CASSPWTGERNTF.

V is TRBV13 and J is TRBJ1-5, with TRBD1 identical over 8 bases. The CDR3 totals 18 residues. With 5 bases clipped from V and 2 bases from J, the junction kept 14 bases outside the gene matches. Germline CDR1 reads PRHDT; CDR2 reads FYEKMQ (reference sequence). CDR3 sequence (DNA): TGTGCCAGCAGCCCCCATTTTGTGGCGACAGGGGGCAATCAGCCCCAGCATTTT. This codes for CASSPHFVATGGNQPQHF.

This rearrangement joins TRBV11-1 to TRBJ1-3; D not resolved. The germline V and J ends were trimmed by 5 bases and 10 bases, with 21 bases remaining between them. The CDR3 has 15 residues. The germline gives CDR1 SGHAT, CDR2 FQDESV (reference sequence). CDR3 DNA: TGTGCCAGCAGCCGCCGCCGCCTACTAGTAGGGACCATATATTTT. Translation gives CASSRRRLLVGTIYF.

This clone was recorded once. This chain uses TRBV5-1 with TRBJ2-2; 7 bases map to TRBD1. CDR1 is SGHRS and CDR2 is YFSETQ in the germline V gene. The V gene end was trimmed by 5 bases and the J gene end by 11 bases; junction bases not matched to a gene: 9. The CDR3 consists of 13 residues. CDR3 nucleotide sequence: TGCGCCAGCAGAGAGCCGGGACAGTTAGAGCTGTTTTTT. It codes for CASREPGQLELFF.

This clone was recorded only once. The chain links TRBV15 to TRBJ1-3; D might be TRBD1 (6 bases). Germline loops: CDR1 LNHNV, CDR2 YYDKDF (reference sequence). The CDR3 consists of 13 residues. V was shortened by 10 bases and J by 0 bases, with 10 bases between the two germline ends. This chain's CDR3 is CAIADSSGNTIYF. CDR3 nucleotide sequence: TGTGCCATCGCGGACAGCTCTGGAAACACCATATATTTT.

The chain combines TRBV3-1 (or the pseudogene TRBV3-2) with TRBJ2-1; 11 bases match TRBD1. Germline V gene data show CDR1 as LGHDT and CDR2 as YNNKEL (reference sequence). This CDR3 comprises 16 residues. V lost 4 bases, J lost 12 bases, and 14 bases stayed unmatched. The CDR3 region is CASSRPGQGDLVGQFF. In nucleotides, the CDR3 is TGTGCCAGCAGCCGTCCGGGACAGGGGGACCTGGTGGGGCAGTTCTTC.

J is TRBJ1-6 and V is TRBV23-1, with TRBD1 matching 7 bases. TRBV23-1 qualifies as an ORF whose function is uncertain. The CDR3 runs 17 residues. V trimming: 0 bases; J trimming: 6 bases; junction bases outside the gene matches: 8. The CDR3 nucleotides are TGCGCCAGCAGTCAATCGAAAGGGGGCGAGGGTAATTCACCCCTCCACTTT. Translating gives CASSQSKGGEGNSPLHF.